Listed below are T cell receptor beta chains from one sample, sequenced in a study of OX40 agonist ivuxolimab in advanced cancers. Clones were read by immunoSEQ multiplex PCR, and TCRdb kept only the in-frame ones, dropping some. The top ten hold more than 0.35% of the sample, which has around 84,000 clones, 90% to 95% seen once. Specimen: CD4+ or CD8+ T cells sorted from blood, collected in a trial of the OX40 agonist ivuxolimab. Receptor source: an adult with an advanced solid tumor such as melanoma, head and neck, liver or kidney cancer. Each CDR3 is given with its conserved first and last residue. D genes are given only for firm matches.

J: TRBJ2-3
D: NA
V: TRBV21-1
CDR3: CASSKGTGVITDTQYF

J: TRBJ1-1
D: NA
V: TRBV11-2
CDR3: CASSLDWRRTEAFF

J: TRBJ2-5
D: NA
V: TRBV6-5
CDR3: CAARADQETQYF

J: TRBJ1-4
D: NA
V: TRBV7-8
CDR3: CASSSDPTNEKLFF

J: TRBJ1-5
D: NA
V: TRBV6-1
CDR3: CASRTGFYSNQPQHF

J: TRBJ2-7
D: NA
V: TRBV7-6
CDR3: CASSLGTGPSYEQYF

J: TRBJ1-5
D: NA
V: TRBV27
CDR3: CASSSSASHNQPQHF

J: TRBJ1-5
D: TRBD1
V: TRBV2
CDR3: CASRGDRGSNQPQHF

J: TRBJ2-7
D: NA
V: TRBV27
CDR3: CASSPWTSSYEQYF

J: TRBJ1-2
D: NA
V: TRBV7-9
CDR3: CASSLEQGGGYTF

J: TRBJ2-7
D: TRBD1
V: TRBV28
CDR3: CASSRTGNGYEQYF

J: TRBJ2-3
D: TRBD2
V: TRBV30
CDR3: CACGGDTDTQYF

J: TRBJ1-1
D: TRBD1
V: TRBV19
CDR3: CASSIRDRVNTEAFF